A selection of T cell receptor beta chains follows, all from one sample in a study of cytomegalovirus exposure and HLA in healthy donors. Repertoires were generated with immunoSEQ multiplex PCR, while TCRdb's copy carries only in-frame clones and drops some. Here the sample spans 150,000 or so clones, under 70% being singletons. Sequenced material: PBMCs. These receptors were taken from a woman aged 25 to 39 in good health and CMV-seropositive. The CDR3 runs from the conserved cysteine through the conserved F or W. The order of the fields is CDR3 length, V gene, J gene, CDR3 protein.

cdr3_length: 15; v_call: TRBV7-3; j_call: TRBJ2-1; cdr3_aa: CASSLTSGGGHEQFF
cdr3_length: 15; v_call: TRBV13; j_call: TRBJ2-1; cdr3_aa: CASSLWASGRNEQFF
cdr3_length: 17; v_call: TRBV18; j_call: TRBJ1-3; cdr3_aa: CASSPFPSGASGNTIYF
cdr3_length: 18; v_call: TRBV7-6; j_call: TRBJ2-7; cdr3_aa: CASSLGGQGPLSSYEQYF
cdr3_length: 13; v_call: TRBV28; j_call: TRBJ2-5; cdr3_aa: CATISWAGETQYF
cdr3_length: 14; v_call: TRBV5-6; j_call: TRBJ2-1; cdr3_aa: CASSPVTGVSEQFF
cdr3_length: 14; v_call: TRBV6-1; j_call: TRBJ1-1; cdr3_aa: CALSLVFMNTEAFF
cdr3_length: 10; v_call: TRBV28; j_call: TRBJ1-1; cdr3_aa: CASRSSEAFF
cdr3_length: 14; v_call: TRBV10-3; j_call: TRBJ1-2; cdr3_aa: CAINQQGINYGYTF
cdr3_length: 14; v_call: TRBV19; j_call: TRBJ2-3; cdr3_aa: CASRLGLGTDTQYF
cdr3_length: 14; v_call: TRBV5-1; j_call: TRBJ2-7; cdr3_aa: CASSFAGPTSEQYF
cdr3_length: 17; v_call: TRBV4-1; j_call: TRBJ2-3; cdr3_aa: CASSQVKSYTVTDTQYF
cdr3_length: 16; v_call: TRBV4-2; j_call: TRBJ1-5; cdr3_aa: CASSQGVGGQGTTQHF
cdr3_length: 16; v_call: TRBV4-1; j_call: TRBJ2-3; cdr3_aa: CASSQASLPPGDTQYF
cdr3_length: 16; v_call: TRBV6-7; j_call: TRBJ1-1; cdr3_aa: CASSYSRGIGNTEAFF
cdr3_length: 12; v_call: TRBV28; j_call: TRBJ1-2; cdr3_aa: CATNRGYYGHTF
cdr3_length: 15; v_call: TRBV6-4; j_call: TRBJ2-3; cdr3_aa: CASSDQSSGADTQYF
cdr3_length: 15; v_call: TRBV28; j_call: TRBJ2-7; cdr3_aa: CASRYDRGNSYEQYF
cdr3_length: 17; v_call: TRBV29-1; j_call: TRBJ1-2; cdr3_aa: CSVLRWGGSTGDYGYTF
cdr3_length: 15; v_call: TRBV6-5; j_call: TRBJ1-2; cdr3_aa: CASSPSSPTGHGYTF
cdr3_length: 14; v_call: TRBV2; j_call: TRBJ2-7; cdr3_aa: CASRAGQLFYEQYF
cdr3_length: 14; v_call: TRBV7-9; j_call: TRBJ1-4; cdr3_aa: CASSLEQFNEKLFF
cdr3_length: 15; v_call: TRBV11-3; j_call: TRBJ2-7; cdr3_aa: CASSIGDSLSYEQYF
cdr3_length: 14; v_call: TRBV25-1; j_call: TRBJ2-5; cdr3_aa: CASSDPGTSETQYF
cdr3_length: 17; v_call: TRBV5-1; j_call: TRBJ2-1; cdr3_aa: CASSLDIPSGSYNEQFF
cdr3_length: 14; v_call: TRBV6-5; j_call: TRBJ1-5; cdr3_aa: CATQAQYSNQPQHF
cdr3_length: 15; v_call: TRBV10-3; j_call: TRBJ2-6; cdr3_aa: CASGALLSGANVLTF
cdr3_length: 15; v_call: TRBV9; j_call: TRBJ1-1; cdr3_aa: CASSASRGLRTEAFF
cdr3_length: 12; v_call: TRBV7-8; j_call: TRBJ1-5; cdr3_aa: CASSRRIQPQHF
cdr3_length: 14; v_call: TRBV19; j_call: TRBJ1-2; cdr3_aa: CASRHGQGYVGYTF
cdr3_length: 12; v_call: TRBV29-1; j_call: TRBJ2-2; cdr3_aa: CSVDQNTGELFF
cdr3_length: 12; v_call: TRBV2; j_call: TRBJ2-7; cdr3_aa: CASFGGMAEQYF